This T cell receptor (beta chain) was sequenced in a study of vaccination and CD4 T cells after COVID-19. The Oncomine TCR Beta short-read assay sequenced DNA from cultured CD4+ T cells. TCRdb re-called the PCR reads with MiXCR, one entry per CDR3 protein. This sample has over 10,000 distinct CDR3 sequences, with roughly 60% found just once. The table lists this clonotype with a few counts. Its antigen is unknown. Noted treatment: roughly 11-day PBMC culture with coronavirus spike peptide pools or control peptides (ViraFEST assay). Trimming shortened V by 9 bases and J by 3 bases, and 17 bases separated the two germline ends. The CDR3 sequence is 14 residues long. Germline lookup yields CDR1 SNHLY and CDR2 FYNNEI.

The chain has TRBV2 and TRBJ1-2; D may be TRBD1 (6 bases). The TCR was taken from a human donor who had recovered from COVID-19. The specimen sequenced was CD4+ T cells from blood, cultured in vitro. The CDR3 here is CARSFPQGHYGYTF. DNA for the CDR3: TGTGCCAGGTCCTTCCCACAGGGACACTATGGCTACACCTTC. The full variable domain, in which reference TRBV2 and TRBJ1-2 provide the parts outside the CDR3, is EPEVTQTPSHQVTQMGQEVILRCVPISNHLYFYWYRQILGQKVEFLVSFYNNEISEKSEIFDDQFSVERPDGSNFTLKIRSTKLEDSAMYFCARSFPQGHYGYTFGSGTRLTVV.